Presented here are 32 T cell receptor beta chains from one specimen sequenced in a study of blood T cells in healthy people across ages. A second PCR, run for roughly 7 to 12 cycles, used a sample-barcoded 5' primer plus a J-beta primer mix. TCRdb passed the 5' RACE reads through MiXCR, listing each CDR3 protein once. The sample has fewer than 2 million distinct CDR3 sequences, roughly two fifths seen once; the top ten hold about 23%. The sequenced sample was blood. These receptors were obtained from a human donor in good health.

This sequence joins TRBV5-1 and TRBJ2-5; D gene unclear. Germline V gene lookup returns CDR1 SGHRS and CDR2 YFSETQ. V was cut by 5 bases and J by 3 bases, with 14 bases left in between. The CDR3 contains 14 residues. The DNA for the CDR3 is TGCGCCAGCAGTTTGTATCCAAGGGAAGAGACCCAGTACTTC. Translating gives CASSLYPREETQYF.

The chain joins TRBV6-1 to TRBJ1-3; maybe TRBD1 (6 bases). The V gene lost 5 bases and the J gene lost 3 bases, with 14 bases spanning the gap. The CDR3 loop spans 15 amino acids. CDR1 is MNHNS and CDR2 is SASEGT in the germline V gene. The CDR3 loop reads CASSKSEGVGNTIYF. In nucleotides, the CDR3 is TGTGCCAGCAGTAAATCGGAGGGGGTTGGAAACACCATATATTTT.

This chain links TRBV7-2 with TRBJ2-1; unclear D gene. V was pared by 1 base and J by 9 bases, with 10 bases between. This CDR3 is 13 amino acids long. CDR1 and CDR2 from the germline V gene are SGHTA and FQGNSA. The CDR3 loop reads CASSLESQIEQFF. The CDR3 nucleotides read TGTGCCAGCAGCTTAGAATCCCAGATTGAGCAGTTCTTC.

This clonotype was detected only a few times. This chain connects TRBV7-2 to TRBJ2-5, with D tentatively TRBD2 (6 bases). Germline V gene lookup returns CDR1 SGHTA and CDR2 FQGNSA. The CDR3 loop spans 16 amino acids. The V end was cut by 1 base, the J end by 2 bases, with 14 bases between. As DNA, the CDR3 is TGTGCCAGCAGCTTAGAGGTTAGCGGAGCTCAAGAGACCCAGTACTTC. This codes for CASSLEVSGAQETQYF.

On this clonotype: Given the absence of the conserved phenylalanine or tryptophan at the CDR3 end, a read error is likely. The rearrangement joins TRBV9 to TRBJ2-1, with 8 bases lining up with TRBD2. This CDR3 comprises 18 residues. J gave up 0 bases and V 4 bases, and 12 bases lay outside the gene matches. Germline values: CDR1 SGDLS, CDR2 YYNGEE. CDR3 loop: CASSSPRGAGASYNEQFC. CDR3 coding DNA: TGTGCCAGCAGCTCCCCGCGGGGGGCGGGGGCCTCCTACAATGAGCAGTTCTGC.

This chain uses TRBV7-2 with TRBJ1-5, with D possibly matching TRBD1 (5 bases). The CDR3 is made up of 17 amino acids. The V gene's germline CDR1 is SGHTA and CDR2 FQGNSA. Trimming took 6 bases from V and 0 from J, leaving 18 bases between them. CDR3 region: CASSLNRGVYSNQPQHF. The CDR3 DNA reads TGTGCCAGCAGTCTCAATAGGGGCGTATATAGCAATCAGCCCCAGCATTTT.

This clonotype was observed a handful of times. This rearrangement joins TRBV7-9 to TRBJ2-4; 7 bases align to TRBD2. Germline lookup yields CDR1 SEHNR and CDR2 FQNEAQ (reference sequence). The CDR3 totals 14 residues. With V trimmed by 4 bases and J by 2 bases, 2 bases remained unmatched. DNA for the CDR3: TGTGCCAGCAGCTGGGAGGGGACCAAAAACATTCAGTACTTC. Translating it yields CASSWEGTKNIQYF. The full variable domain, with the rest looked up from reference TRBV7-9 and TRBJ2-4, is DTGVSQNPRHKITKRGQNVTFRCDPISEHNRLYWYRQTLGQGPEFLTYFQNEAQLEKSRLLSDRFSAERPKGSFSTLEIQRTEQGDSAMYLCASSWEGTKNIQYFGAGTRLSVL.

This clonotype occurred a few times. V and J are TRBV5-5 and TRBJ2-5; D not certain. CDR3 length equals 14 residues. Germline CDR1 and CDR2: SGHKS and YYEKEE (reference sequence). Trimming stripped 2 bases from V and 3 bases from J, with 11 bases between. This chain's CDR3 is CASSFPSPKETQYF. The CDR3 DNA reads TGTGCCAGCAGCTTCCCTTCCCCCAAAGAGACCCAGTACTTC.

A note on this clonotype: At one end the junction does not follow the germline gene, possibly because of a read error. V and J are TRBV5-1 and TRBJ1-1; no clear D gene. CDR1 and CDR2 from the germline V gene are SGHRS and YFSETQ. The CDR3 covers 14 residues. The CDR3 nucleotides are TGCGCCGGCAGCCGTGCTGGAGAGAACACTGAAGCTTTCTTT. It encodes CAGSRAGENTEAFF.

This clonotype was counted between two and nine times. The CDR3 protein is CASSLDLWTAEKLFF. CDR3 bases: TGTGCCAGCAGCTTAGACTTGTGGACAGCTGAAAAACTGTTTTTT. The rearrangement uses TRBV7-2 and TRBJ1-4; tentative D call: TRBD1 (6 bases). The V gene's germline CDR1 is SGHTA and CDR2 FQGNSA. The CDR3 is 15 residues long. V lost 1 base and J lost 7, with 13 bases in between.

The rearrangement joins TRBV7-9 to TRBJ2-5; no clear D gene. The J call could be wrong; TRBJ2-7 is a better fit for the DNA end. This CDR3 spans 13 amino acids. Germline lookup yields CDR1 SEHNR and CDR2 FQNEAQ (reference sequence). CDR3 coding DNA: TGTGCCAGCAGCTTAGAGGACCACTACGAGCAGTACTTC. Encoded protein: CASSLEDHYEQYF.

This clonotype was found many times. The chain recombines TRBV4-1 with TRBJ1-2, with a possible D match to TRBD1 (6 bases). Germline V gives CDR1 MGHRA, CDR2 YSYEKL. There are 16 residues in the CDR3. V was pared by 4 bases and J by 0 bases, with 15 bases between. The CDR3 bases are TGCGCCAGCAGCCCGAGGTCGGGACACGCTAACTATGGCTACACCTTC. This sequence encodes CASSPRSGHANYGYTF.

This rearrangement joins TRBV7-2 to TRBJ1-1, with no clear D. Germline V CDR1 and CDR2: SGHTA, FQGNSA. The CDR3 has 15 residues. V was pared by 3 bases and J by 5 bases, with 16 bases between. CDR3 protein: CASSFGSGVRTEAFF. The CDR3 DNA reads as TGTGCCAGCAGCTTCGGGTCGGGAGTCCGGACTGAAGCTTTCTTT.

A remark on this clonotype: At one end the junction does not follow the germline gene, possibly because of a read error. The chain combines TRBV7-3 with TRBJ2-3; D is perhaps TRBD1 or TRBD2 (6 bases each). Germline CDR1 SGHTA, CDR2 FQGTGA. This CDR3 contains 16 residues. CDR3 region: CASGLMGGLSTDTQYF. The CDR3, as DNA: TGTGCCAGCGGCTTAATGGGGGGCTTGAGCACAGATACGCAGTATTTT.

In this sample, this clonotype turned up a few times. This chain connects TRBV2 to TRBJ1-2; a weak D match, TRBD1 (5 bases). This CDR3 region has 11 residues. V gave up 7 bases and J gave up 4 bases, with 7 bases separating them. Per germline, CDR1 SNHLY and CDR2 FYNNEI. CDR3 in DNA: TGTGCCAGCACCAGGGCCTATGGCTACACCTTC. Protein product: CASTRAYGYTF.

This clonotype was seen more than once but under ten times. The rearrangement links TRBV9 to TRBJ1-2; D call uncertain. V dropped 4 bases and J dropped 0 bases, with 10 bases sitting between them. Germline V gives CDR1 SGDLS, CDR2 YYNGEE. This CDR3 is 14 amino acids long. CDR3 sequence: CASSPSPSNYGYTF. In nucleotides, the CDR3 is TGTGCCAGCAGCCCCAGCCCCTCTAACTATGGCTACACCTTC.

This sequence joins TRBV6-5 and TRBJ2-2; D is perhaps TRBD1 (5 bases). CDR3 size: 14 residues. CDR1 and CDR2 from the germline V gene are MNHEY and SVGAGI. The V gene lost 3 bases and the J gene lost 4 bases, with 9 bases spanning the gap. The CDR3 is CASSYFRGTGELFF. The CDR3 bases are TGTGCCAGCAGTTATTTTAGGGGCACCGGGGAGCTGTTTTTT.

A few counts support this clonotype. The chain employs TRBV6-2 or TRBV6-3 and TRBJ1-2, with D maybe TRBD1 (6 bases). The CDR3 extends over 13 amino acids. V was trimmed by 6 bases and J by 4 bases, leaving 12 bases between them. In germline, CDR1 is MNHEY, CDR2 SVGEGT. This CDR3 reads CASRMDRLYGYTF. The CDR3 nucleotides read TGTGCCAGCAGAATGGACAGACTCTATGGCTACACCTTC.

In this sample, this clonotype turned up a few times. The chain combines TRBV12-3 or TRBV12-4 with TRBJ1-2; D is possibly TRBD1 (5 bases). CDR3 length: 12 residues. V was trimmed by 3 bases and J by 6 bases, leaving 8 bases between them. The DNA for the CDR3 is TGTGCCAGCAGTTTTCAGGGCCATGGCTACACCTTC. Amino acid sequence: CASSFQGHGYTF.

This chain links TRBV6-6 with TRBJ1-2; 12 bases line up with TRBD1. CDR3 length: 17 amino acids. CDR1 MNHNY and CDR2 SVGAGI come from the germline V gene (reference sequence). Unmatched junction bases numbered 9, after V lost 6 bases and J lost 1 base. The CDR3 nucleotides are TGTGCCAGCAGCTCTCCGGGACAGGGGGCGAATAACTATGGCTACACCTTC. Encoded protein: CASSSPGQGANNYGYTF.

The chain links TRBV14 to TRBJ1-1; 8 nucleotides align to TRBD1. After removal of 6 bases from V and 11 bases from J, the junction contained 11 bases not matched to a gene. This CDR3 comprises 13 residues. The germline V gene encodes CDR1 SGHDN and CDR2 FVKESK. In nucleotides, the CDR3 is TGTGCCAGCAGTCCAACGGGACAGGCCTGGGCTTTCTTT. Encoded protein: CASSPTGQAWAFF.

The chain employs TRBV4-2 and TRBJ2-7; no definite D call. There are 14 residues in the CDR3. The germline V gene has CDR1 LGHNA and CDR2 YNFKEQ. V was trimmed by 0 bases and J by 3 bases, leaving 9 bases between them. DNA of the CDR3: TGTGCCAGCAGCCAAGAGCTGGCCGACTACGAGCAGTACTTC. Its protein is CASSQELADYEQYF.

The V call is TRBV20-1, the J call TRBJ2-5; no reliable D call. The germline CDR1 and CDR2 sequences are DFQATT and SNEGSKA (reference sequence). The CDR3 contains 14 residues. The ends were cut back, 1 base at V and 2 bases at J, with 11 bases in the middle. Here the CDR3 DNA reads TGCAGTGCTAGAGGGCGCCAAATTCAAGAGACCCAGTACTTC. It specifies CSARGRQIQETQYF.

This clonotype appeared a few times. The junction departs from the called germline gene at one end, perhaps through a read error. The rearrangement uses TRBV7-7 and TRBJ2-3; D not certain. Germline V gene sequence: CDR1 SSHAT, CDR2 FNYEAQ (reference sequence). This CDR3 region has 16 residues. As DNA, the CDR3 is TGTGCTAGCAGCTTAGGCCCGGACCTGAGCACAGATACGCAGTATTTT. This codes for CASSLGPDLSTDTQYF.

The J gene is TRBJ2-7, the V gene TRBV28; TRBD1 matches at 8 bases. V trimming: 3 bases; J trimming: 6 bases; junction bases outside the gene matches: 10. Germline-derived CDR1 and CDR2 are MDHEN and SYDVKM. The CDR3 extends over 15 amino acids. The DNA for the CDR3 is TGTGCCAGCAGTTTTTCTCTGGACAGGGCGGGCGAGCAGTACTTC. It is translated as CASSFSLDRAGEQYF. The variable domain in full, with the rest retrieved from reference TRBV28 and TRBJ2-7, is DVKVTQSSRYLVKRTGEKVFLECVQDMDHENMFWYRQDPGLGLRLIYFSYDVKMKEKGDIPEGYSVSREKKERFSLILESASTNQTSMYLCASSFSLDRAGEQYFGPGTRLTVT.

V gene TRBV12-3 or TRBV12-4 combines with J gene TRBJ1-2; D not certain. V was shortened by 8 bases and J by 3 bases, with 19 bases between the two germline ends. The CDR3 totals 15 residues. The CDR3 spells CASLSAGLSHYGYTF. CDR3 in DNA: TGTGCCAGCCTGTCTGCTGGACTCAGTCACTATGGCTACACCTTC.

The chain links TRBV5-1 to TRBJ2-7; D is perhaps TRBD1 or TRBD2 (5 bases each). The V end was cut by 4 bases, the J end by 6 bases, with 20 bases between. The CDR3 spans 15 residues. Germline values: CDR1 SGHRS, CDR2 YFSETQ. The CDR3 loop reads CASSIGPLGGPEQYF. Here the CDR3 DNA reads TGCGCCAGCAGCATCGGACCGCTTGGGGGTCCCGAGCAGTACTTC.

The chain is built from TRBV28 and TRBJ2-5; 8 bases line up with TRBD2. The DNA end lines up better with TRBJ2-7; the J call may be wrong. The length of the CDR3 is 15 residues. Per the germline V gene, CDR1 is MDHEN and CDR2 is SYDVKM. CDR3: CASSAPIGGAGEQYF. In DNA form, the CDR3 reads TGTGCCAGCAGTGCCCCCATCGGGGGGGCAGGCGAGCAGTACTTC.

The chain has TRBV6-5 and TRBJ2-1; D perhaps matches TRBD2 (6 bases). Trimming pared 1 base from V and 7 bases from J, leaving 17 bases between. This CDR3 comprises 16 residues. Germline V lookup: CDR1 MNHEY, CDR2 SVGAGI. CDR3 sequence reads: CASSYYREGTDNEQFF. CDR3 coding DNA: TGTGCCAGCAGTTACTACCGGGAAGGGACTGATAATGAGCAGTTCTTC.

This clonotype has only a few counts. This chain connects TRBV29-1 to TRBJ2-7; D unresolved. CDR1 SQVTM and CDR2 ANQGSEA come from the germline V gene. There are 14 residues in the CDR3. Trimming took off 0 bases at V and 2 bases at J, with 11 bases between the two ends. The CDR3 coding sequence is TGCAGCGTTGAAGATAGGGATGGGACCTACGAGCAGTACTTC. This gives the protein CSVEDRDGTYEQYF.

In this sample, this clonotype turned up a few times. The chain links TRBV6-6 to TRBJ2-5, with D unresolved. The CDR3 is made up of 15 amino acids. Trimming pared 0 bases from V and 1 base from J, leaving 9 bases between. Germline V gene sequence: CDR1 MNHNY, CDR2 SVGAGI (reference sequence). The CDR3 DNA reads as TGTGCCAGCAGTTACTCTGGGCAGGCCCAAGAGACCCAGTACTTC. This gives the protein CASSYSGQAQETQYF.

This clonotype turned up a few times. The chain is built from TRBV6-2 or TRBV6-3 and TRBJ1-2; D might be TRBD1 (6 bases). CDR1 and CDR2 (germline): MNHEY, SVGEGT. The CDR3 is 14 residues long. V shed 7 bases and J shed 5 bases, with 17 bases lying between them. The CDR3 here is CASKIRTEHYGYTF. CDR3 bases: TGTGCCAGCAAAATACGGACAGAACATTATGGCTACACCTTC.